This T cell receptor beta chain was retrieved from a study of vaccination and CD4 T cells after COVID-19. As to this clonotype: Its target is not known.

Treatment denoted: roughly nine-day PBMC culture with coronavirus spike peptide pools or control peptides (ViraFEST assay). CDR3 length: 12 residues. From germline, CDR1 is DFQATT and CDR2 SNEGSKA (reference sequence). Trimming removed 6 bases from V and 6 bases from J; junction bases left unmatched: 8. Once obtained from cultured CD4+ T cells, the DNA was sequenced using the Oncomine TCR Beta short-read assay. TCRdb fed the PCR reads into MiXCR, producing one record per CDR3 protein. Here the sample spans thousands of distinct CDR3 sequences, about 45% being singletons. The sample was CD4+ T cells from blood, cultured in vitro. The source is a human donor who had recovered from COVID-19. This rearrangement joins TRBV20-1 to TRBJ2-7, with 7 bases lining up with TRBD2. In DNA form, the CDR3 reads TGCAGTGCGGGGCGGGGGACTGGCGAGCAGTACTTC. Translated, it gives CSAGRGTGEQYF.